This T cell receptor (beta chain) was sequenced during a study of blood T cell repertoires in COVID-19. Study-wide background: From the United States, Italy and Spain came samples of acute and convalescent COVID-19. T cells, B-cell-depleted T cells, or PBMCs supplied cDNA or gDNA.

Per the original methods: Amplification of reference gene primers provided the estimated nucleated cell counts. Repertoires were generated with immunoSEQ multiplex PCR, while TCRdb's copy carries only in-frame clones and drops some. That table gives V, J and clone size, and the DNA gave D and trimming. The profile shows more than 85,000 clones, about 88% of them singletons. In germline, CDR1 is MDHEN, CDR2 SYDVKM. The V and J ends lost 5 bases and 4 bases respectively, with 5 bases between them. The CDR3 totals 11 residues. This receptor was obtained from a woman aged 80 or over with acute or convalescent COVID-19. Sequenced input: peripheral blood. The rearrangement joins TRBV28 to TRBJ1-2; D not resolved. CDR3 region: CASSNFYGYTF. CDR3 bases: TGTGCCAGCAGTAACTTCTATGGCTACACCTTC.